This TCR beta chain was identified in a study of blood T cell repertoires in COVID-19. Study overall: The samples span acute and convalescent COVID-19 from the United States, Italy and Spain. The analysed material was cDNA or gDNA that came from T cells, B-cell-depleted T cells, or PBMCs.

In the original processing: From reference gene primer amplification, estimates of nucleated cell counts were derived. Clones were sequenced by immunoSEQ multiplex PCR, and TCRdb holds only the in-frame ones, with some missing. V and J calls and clone size are given by that table; D and trimming were obtained from the DNA. The data hold about 480,000 clones, with roughly 89% observed a single time. A Seattle source enrolled patients during active infection and followed them longitudinally. This TCR came from a woman in her 50s with COVID-19, enrolled during active disease. Sequencing was done on a sample of peripheral blood.

The DNA for the CDR3 is TGCAGCGTTCCACAGGGGGCCGGGGGTGAGACCCAGTACTTC. This encodes CSVPQGAGGETQYF. The chain combines TRBV29-1 with TRBJ2-5, with TRBD1 matching over 9 bases. The CDR3 has 14 amino acids. Trimming removed 5 bases from V and 5 bases from J; junction bases left unmatched: 9. Per the germline V gene, CDR1 is SQVTM and CDR2 is ANQGSEA.